What follows is one T cell receptor beta chain and its context. Original handling: Reference gene primer amplification gave estimated nucleated cell counts. Libraries were prepared by immunoSEQ multiplex PCR; TCRdb keeps only in-frame clonotypes and omits some of them. Clonal size and the V and J genes are those of that table, whereas D and trimming came from the DNA. Counted here are about 64,000 clones, just over 85% occurring once; the ten biggest clones make up more than 1%. This specimen belongs to a study of blood T cell repertoires in COVID-19. In the study overall: The study drew acute and convalescent COVID-19 samples from the United States, Italy and Spain. In each case, the material was cDNA or gDNA derived from T cells, B-cell-depleted T cells, or PBMCs.

V lost 1 base, J lost 4 bases, and 11 bases lay in between. Per germline, CDR1 GTSNPN and CDR2 SVGIG (reference sequence). The length of the CDR3 is 14 residues. The sequencing sample was made of peripheral blood. This TCR was recovered from a man aged 35 to 55 with acute or convalescent COVID-19. This sequence joins TRBV30 and TRBJ1-5; D might be TRBD1 (5 bases). The CDR3 region is CAWSEGLTNQPQHF. The CDR3 nucleotides are TGTGCCTGGAGTGAGGGACTGACAAATCAGCCCCAGCATTTT.